These T cell receptor beta chains were read from a single sample in a study of control samples from healthy donors and cancer patients. Method: immunoSEQ multiplex PCR; TCRdb's copy keeps in-frame clones and lacks some. The sample holds fewer than 200,000 clones, about 90% seen once. The sample was blood. These receptors all stem from a man aged 30 to 39 in good health. Each CDR3 is given with its conserved first and last residue. A D gene is named only where the DNA matches it firmly. Clone size is shown for a subset of rows, as once, few, many or a class of expanded clone.

NA	TRBJ1-1	NA	TRBV2	TGTGCCAGCAAGCAGGGTCCCAACACTGAAGCTTTCTTT	CASKQGPNTEAFF
NA	TRBJ2-3	once	TRBV12-5	TGTGCTAGTGGTTTGGGGGGACCGGGGTCAGATACGCAGTATTTT	CASGLGGPGSDTQYF
TRBD1	TRBJ1-4	NA	TRBV24-1	TGTGCCACCAGTGATGGCGGACAGGGGATGAATGAAAAACTGTTTTTT	CATSDGGQGMNEKLFF
NA	TRBJ2-1	NA	TRBV19	TGTGCCAGTAGTCCCACGGAGGTTAAGGCCTACAATGAGCAGTTCTTC	CASSPTEVKAYNEQFF
TRBD1	TRBJ2-2	NA	TRBV11-2	TGTGCCAGCAGCCGCCTACAGGGGGCGCACGGGGAGCTGTTTTTT	CASSRLQGAHGELFF
NA	TRBJ2-5	NA	TRBV7-6	TGTGCCAGCAGCTTAGGGGGACCGAGCTGGGAAGCGACCCAGTACTTC	CASSLGGPSWEATQYF
NA	TRBJ2-3	NA	TRBV24-1	TGTGCCACCAGTCCGTCAGCGGCTAGCACAGATACGCAGTATTTT	CATSPSAASTDTQYF
TRBD1	TRBJ2-2	NA	TRBV7-9	TGTGCCAGCAGCGTAGGCCCCGGGACAGGGAACACCGGGGAGCTGTTTTTT	CASSVGPGTGNTGELFF
TRBD1	TRBJ1-1	NA	TRBV4-2	TGTGCCAGCAGCCAACCAGGGGGACTGAACACTGAAGCTTTCTTT	CASSQPGGLNTEAFF
NA	TRBJ2-2	once	TRBV5-8	TGTGCCAGCAGCTTGGGTGGCAACACCGGGGAGCTGTTTTTT	CASSLGGNTGELFF
NA	TRBJ1-6	NA	TRBV7-6	TGTGCCAGCAGCTTATTGCCAGGGCAGTACTCACCCCTCCACTTT	CASSLLPGQYSPLHF
NA	TRBJ1-1	NA	TRBV7-8	TGTGCCAGCAGCTTAGTCCAAGTAAGCACTGAAGCTTTCTTT	CASSLVQVSTEAFF
NA	TRBJ2-7	few	TRBV20-1	TGCAGTGCTAGTACGGCAGAGTACGAGCAGTACTTC	CSASTAEYEQYF
NA	TRBJ2-2	NA	TRBV5-4	TGTGCCAGCAGCTTTTCAGGGTCAACCGGGGAGCTGTTTTTT	CASSFSGSTGELFF
NA	TRBJ1-4	NA	TRBV5-4	TGTGCCAGCAGCAAGGACAGAGCAACTAATGAAAAACTGTTTTTT	CASSKDRATNEKLFF
NA	TRBJ1-1	NA	TRBV4-2	TGTGCCAGCAGCCAAGATAAGTTGGTTGCTGAAGCTTTCTTT	CASSQDKLVAEAFF
NA	TRBJ1-3	once	TRBV28	TGTGCCAGCATTACTGGGGCGTCAGGAGGAAACACCATATATTTT	CASITGASGGNTIYF
NA	TRBJ1-5	NA	TRBV6-2/TRBV6-3	TGTGCCAGCAGCCAGGGGCCTAGCAATCAGCCCCAGCATTTT	CASSQGPSNQPQHF
TRBD1	TRBJ1-2	NA	TRBV24-1	TGTGCCACCAGTGACCCCAGGGGGAAGGCCGAAGGCTACACCTTC	CATSDPRGKAEGYTF
NA	TRBJ2-1	NA	TRBV5-6	TGTGCCAGCAGCTTTACCACAGCTAGGTCTGAGCAGTTCTTC	CASSFTTARSEQFF
NA	TRBJ2-1	NA	TRBV20-1	TGCAGTGCTAGGGCCAATGAGCAGTTCTTC	CSARANEQFF
TRBD2	TRBJ2-7	NA	TRBV5-3	TGTGCCAGAAGCTTGGTAGGACTAGCGGGAGGGAGCGAGCAGTACTTC	CARSLVGLAGGSEQYF
NA	TRBJ1-1	NA	TRBV14	TGTGCCAGCAGCATCCAACTCGGACATAACACTGAAGCTTTCTTT	CASSIQLGHNTEAFF
NA	TRBJ2-3	NA	TRBV9	TGTGCCAGCAGCGGCCGAACCACAGGGCTGGCAGATACGCAGTATTTT	CASSGRTTGLADTQYF
NA	TRBJ2-3	NA	TRBV5-1	TGCGCCAGCAGCTTGGCCGGAGGGGAAGGTACGCAGTATTTT	CASSLAGGEGTQYF
NA	TRBJ2-7	NA	TRBV4-1	TGCGCCAGGCCGCCCCACCACGGGATTAACTACGAGCAGTACTTC	CARPPHHGINYEQYF
NA	TRBJ1-5	NA	TRBV28	TGTGCCAGCAGTTTATTTCGGGGCAGCAGCAATCAGCCCCAGCATTTT	CASSLFRGSSNQPQHF
NA	TRBJ1-5	NA	TRBV28	TGTGCCACCAACCCCTCGTTAGGGAGCAATCAGCCCCAGCATTTT	CATNPSLGSNQPQHF
NA	TRBJ2-2	NA	TRBV11-1	TGTGCCAGCCGACCAGGGGCATCGAACACCGGGGAGCTGTTTTTT	CASRPGASNTGELFF
NA	TRBJ2-3	NA	TRBV18	TGTGCCAGCTCACCACAAGGAGCCGATACGCAGTATTTT	CASSPQGADTQYF
TRBD2	TRBJ2-3	NA	TRBV5-5	TGTGCCAGCAGCTTGGGGCGGGAGGCCCCACCAGATACGCAGTATTTT	CASSLGREAPPDTQYF
TRBD1	TRBJ1-2	NA	TRBV9	TGTGCCAGCAGCGTAGGGGGACAGGCCTACAACTATGGCTACACCTTC	CASSVGGQAYNYGYTF
NA	TRBJ1-6	NA	TRBV27	TGTGCCAGCAGTTTAAGGGACTCTTTAAATTCACCCCTCCACTTT	CASSLRDSLNSPLHF
TRBD1	TRBJ1-6	few	TRBV9	TGTGCCAGCAGCGCAGGGGGCTCGAATTCACCCCTCCACTTT	CASSAGGSNSPLHF
NA	TRBJ2-7	NA	TRBV4-1	TGCGCCAGCAGCCTACAGGGATCGGGGAACGAGCAGTACTTC	CASSLQGSGNEQYF
TRBD1	TRBJ1-1	NA	TRBV7-2	TGTGCCAGCAGCTCGGGACAGCTCACTGAAGCTTTCTTT	CASSSGQLTEAFF
TRBD2	TRBJ2-2	NA	TRBV18	TGTGCCAGCTCACCAAGGACTAGCGGGGTCGGCACCGGGGAGCTGTTTTTT	CASSPRTSGVGTGELFF
NA	TRBJ1-1	NA	TRBV7-2	TGTGCCAGCAGCTTGGTGGACGGAACGAACACTGAAGCTTTCTTT	CASSLVDGTNTEAFF
TRBD1	TRBJ2-7	NA	TRBV15	TGTGCCACCAGCAGAACAGGGGGCTACGAGCAGTACTTC	CATSRTGGYEQYF
NA	TRBJ1-2	NA	TRBV11-2	TGTGCCAGCTCAGGGGACTATGGCTACACCTTC	CASSGDYGYTF
NA	TRBJ2-6	NA	TRBV30	TGTGCCTGGAGTGCTGACCCGGCCGGGGCCAACGTCCTGACTTTC	CAWSADPAGANVLTF